These 18 T cell receptor beta chains share one sample of origin, sequenced in a study of T cell repertoires in cytomegalovirus infection. TCRdb passed the reads through MiXCR, listing each CDR3 protein once. The table lists approximately 140,000 distinct CDR3 sequences, approximately 5.9% of them singletons. Material: PBMCs. The source of these receptors is a human donor in good health (CMV status not recorded). Some clones in this sample may be carry-over from other donors' samples.

This chain uses TRBV9 with TRBJ1-2; 10 positions agree with TRBD1. The V gene end was trimmed by 4 bases and the J gene end by 4 bases; junction bases not matched to a gene: 10. The V gene's germline CDR1 is SGDLS and CDR2 YYNGEE. The CDR3 sequence is 16 residues long. CDR3 sequence: CASSRDRGVVSYGYTF. Written as DNA, the CDR3 is TGTGCCAGCAGCCGGGACAGGGGTGTGGTGAGCTATGGCTACACCTTC.

The genes are TRBV24-1 and TRBJ2-5; D not resolved. Germline values: CDR1 KGHDR, CDR2 SFDVKD. The CDR3 extends over 16 amino acids. V lost 1 base and J 4 bases, leaving 15 bases between the germline ends. This chain's CDR3 is CATSDFEGDGRETQYF. CDR3 coding DNA: TGTGCCACCAGTGATTTCGAAGGAGATGGTAGAGAGACCCAGTACTTC.

This clonotype came up many times. This chain joins TRBV5-6 and TRBJ2-2, with D possibly TRBD1 on 5 matching bases. V dropped 0 bases and J dropped 6 bases, with 6 bases sitting between them. Germline V CDR1 and CDR2: SGHDT, YYEEEE. This CDR3 is built from 13 residues. Here the CDR3 reads CASSLVGAGELFF. The CDR3 coding sequence is TGTGCCAGCAGCTTGGTAGGGGCCGGGGAGCTGTTTTTT.

This clonotype has at least ten counts. The chain couples TRBV11-2 to TRBJ2-1; TRBD2 agrees at 7 bases. V trimming: 6 bases; J trimming: 8 bases; junction bases outside the gene matches: 7. In germline, CDR1 is SGHAT, CDR2 FQNNGV. The length of the CDR3 is 13 residues. In DNA form, the CDR3 reads TGTGCCAGCAGGCAGGTCGGGAGGCATGAGCAGTTCTTC. Residues: CASRQVGRHEQFF.

This chain links TRBV6-2 or TRBV6-3 with TRBJ2-7, with TRBD2 matching 12 bases. The CDR3 contains 13 residues. In germline, CDR1 is MNHEY, CDR2 SVGEGT. Trimming cost V 7 bases and J 7 bases; bases outside gene matches: 5. The CDR3 region is CASTTSGGLEQYF. CDR3 in DNA: TGTGCCAGCACGACTAGCGGGGGTCTGGAGCAGTACTTC.

This clonotype appeared many times. The CDR3 DNA follows: TGTGCCAGCAGCCAAGGGGGTAGCCAAGAGACCCAGTACTTC. Protein sequence: CASSQGGSQETQYF. The V call is TRBV4-2, the J call TRBJ2-5; D ambiguous. CDR3 length equals 14 residues. Germline CDR1 reads LGHNA; CDR2 reads YNFKEQ. V was cut by 1 base and J by 1 base, with 7 bases left in between.

In its sample, this clonotype was seen many times. This CDR3 is CASSLDREVEAFF. The CDR3 coding sequence is TGTGCCAGCAGCTTAGACAGGGAGGTTGAAGCTTTCTTT. The chain combines TRBV7-8 with TRBJ1-1; D may be TRBD1 (6 bases). V shed 1 base and J shed 7 bases, with 10 bases lying between them. Germline CDR1 is SGHVS and CDR2 is FQNEAQ. There are 13 residues in the CDR3.

The DNA for the CDR3 is TGTGCCAGCAGCTTCGCTAGCAGAGAGACCCAGTACTTC. Translated: CASSFASRETQYF. J is TRBJ2-5 and V is TRBV11-1; D is possibly TRBD2 (5 bases). V lost 3 bases to trimming and J lost 4 bases, with 9 bases between them. CDR1 and CDR2 (germline): SGHAT, FQDESV (reference sequence). The CDR3 extends over 13 amino acids.

This clonotype was seen repeatedly, ten times or more. This rearrangement joins TRBV7-2 to TRBJ1-1, with TRBD1 matching 8 bases. Looked up from germline, CDR1 is SGHTA and CDR2 is FQGNSA. Trimming cost V 0 bases and J 0 bases; bases outside gene matches: 6. There are 17 residues in the CDR3. The CDR3 loop reads CASSLATLQGVNTEAFF. The DNA of the CDR3 is TGTGCCAGCAGCTTAGCCACTTTACAGGGGGTGAACACTGAAGCTTTCTTT.

This clonotype showed up many times. V and J are TRBV20-1 and TRBJ2-5; 10 bases match TRBD1. Looked up from germline, CDR1 is DFQATT and CDR2 is SNEGSKA (reference sequence). The V gene end was trimmed by 5 bases and the J gene end by 4 bases; junction bases not matched to a gene: 7. The CDR3 covers 14 residues. CDR3 in amino acids: CSAGGQGGRETQYF. The DNA of the CDR3 is TGCAGTGCTGGTGGACAGGGGGGGAGAGAGACCCAGTACTTC.

This clonotype was counted many times. The gene calls are TRBV7-2 and TRBJ1-2; D perhaps matches TRBD1 (6 bases). Trimming stripped 6 bases from V and 7 bases from J, with 21 bases between. This CDR3 is 15 amino acids long. CDR1 and CDR2 from the germline V gene are SGHTA and FQGNSA. CDR3 residues: CASSPSEGGARGYTF. CDR3 DNA sequence: TGTGCCAGCAGTCCGTCCGAGGGGGGGGCGCGTGGCTACACCTTC.

This clonotype was recorded many times. The CDR3 reads CASGTQGNTIYF. CDR3 DNA sequence: TGTGCCAGCGGGACTCAGGGAAACACCATATATTTT. The chain uses TRBV3-1 and TRBJ1-3, with a tentative D call TRBD1 (5 bases). Trimming stripped 8 bases from V and 4 bases from J, with 9 bases between. CDR1 LGHDT and CDR2 YNNKEL come from the germline V gene (reference sequence). The CDR3 extends over 12 amino acids.

There are many counts of this clonotype. The chain is built from TRBV7-8 and TRBJ2-7; 12 positions match TRBD2. The CDR3 has 15 amino acids. Trimming removed 0 bases from V and 5 bases from J; junction bases left unmatched: 2. Per germline, CDR1 SGHVS and CDR2 FQNEAQ. The CDR3 bases are TGTGCCAGCAGCTTAGCCCGACTAGCGGGGGACGAGCAGTACTTC. It yields the protein CASSLARLAGDEQYF.

In this sample, this clonotype turned up many times. The genes are TRBV7-9 and TRBJ1-2; 8 nucleotides agree with TRBD1. The V and J ends lost 5 bases and 5 bases, in that order; junction bases with no gene match: 10. The germline CDR1 and CDR2 sequences are SEHNR and FQNEAQ (reference sequence). The CDR3 length is 15 residues. The CDR3 DNA follows: TGTGCCAGCAGCCTGGGACAGGCCCAACCTTATGGCTACACCTTC. Translating it yields CASSLGQAQPYGYTF.

This clonotype was counted at least ten times. The V call is TRBV20-1, the J call TRBJ1-1, with 11 nucleotides matching TRBD1. CDR1 and CDR2 (germline): DFQATT, SNEGSKA (reference sequence). This CDR3 has 16 amino acids. Trimming at V came to 3 bases and at J to 1 base, leaving 7 bases not matched to a gene. DNA of the CDR3: TGCAGTGCTAGGGACGGACAGGGGGCTAGGAACACTGAAGCTTTCTTT. Protein: CSARDGQGARNTEAFF.

This clonotype occurred many times. The chain recombines TRBV11-2 with TRBJ1-3; 8 bases map to TRBD1. Trimming removed 3 bases from V and 3 bases from J; junction bases left unmatched: 4. The CDR3 length is 15 residues. From germline, CDR1 is SGHAT and CDR2 FQNNGV. The CDR3 is CASSLAGQVGNTIYF. As DNA, the CDR3 is TGTGCCAGCAGCTTGGCGGGACAGGTTGGAAACACCATATATTTT.

The chain's CDR3 is CASSWGGGDYEQYF. CDR3 sequence (DNA): TGTGCCAGCAGCTGGGGGGGCGGAGACTACGAGCAGTACTTC. The rearrangement links TRBV11-1 to TRBJ2-7; possible D gene TRBD2, 7 bases. Looked up from germline, CDR1 is SGHAT and CDR2 is FQDESV (reference sequence). Between the trimmed V and J ends, which lost 4 bases and 3 bases, there was a span of 13 bases. The CDR3 is 14 residues long.

This clonotype was picked up a small number of times. The chain combines TRBV6-5 with TRBJ1-5; D is undetermined. There are 16 residues in the CDR3. Trimming left V 5 bases short and J 2 bases short, with 16 bases between. Per germline, CDR1 MNHEY and CDR2 SVGAGI. CDR3 in amino acids: CASSPIRMDRNQPQHF. In DNA form, the CDR3 reads TGTGCCAGCAGTCCCATCCGAATGGACCGCAATCAGCCCCAGCATTTT.